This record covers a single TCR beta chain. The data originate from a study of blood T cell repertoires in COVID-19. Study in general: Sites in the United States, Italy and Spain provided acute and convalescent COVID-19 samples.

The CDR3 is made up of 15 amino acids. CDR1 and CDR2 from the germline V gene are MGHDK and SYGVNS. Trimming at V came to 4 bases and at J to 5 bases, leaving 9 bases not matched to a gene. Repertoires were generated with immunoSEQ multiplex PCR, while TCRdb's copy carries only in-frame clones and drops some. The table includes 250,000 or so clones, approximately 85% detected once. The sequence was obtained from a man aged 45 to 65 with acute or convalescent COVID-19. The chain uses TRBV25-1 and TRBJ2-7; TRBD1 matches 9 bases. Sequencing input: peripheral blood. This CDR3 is CASSAYRGDRDEQYF. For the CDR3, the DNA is TGTGCCAGCAGTGCCTACAGGGGGGACAGGGACGAGCAGTACTTC.